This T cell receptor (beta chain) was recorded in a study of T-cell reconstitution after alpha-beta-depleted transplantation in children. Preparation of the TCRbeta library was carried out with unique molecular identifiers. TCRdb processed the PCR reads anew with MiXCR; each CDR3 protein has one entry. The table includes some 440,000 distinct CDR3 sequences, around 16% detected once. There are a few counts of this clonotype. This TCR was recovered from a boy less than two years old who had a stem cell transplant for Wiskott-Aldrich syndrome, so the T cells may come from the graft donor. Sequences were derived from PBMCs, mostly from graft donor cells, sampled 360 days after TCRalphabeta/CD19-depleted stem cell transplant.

CDR3 sequence (DNA): TGTGCCAGCAGTTGGCAGGGACAGGATACGCAGTATTTT. It specifies CASSWQGQDTQYF. The chain links TRBV12-3 or TRBV12-4 to TRBJ2-3, with 7 bases aligning to TRBD1. The CDR3 spans 13 residues. The V segment lost 4 bases and the J segment 6 bases; nucleotides outside the gene matches: 4.